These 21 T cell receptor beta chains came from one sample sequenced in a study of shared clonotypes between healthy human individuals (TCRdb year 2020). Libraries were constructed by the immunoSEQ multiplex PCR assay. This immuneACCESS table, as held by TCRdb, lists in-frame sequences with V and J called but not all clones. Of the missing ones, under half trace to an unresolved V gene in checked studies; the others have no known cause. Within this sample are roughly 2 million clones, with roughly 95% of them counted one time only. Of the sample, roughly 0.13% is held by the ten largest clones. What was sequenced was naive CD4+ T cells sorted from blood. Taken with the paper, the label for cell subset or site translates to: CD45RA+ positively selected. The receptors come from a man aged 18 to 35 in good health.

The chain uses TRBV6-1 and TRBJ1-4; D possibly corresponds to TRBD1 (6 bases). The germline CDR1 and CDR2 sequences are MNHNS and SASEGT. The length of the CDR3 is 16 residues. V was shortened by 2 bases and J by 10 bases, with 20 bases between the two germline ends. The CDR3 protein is CASSERWQAVGGKLFF. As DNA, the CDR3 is TGTGCCAGCAGTGAAAGGTGGCAGGCTGTAGGGGGAAAACTGTTTTTT.

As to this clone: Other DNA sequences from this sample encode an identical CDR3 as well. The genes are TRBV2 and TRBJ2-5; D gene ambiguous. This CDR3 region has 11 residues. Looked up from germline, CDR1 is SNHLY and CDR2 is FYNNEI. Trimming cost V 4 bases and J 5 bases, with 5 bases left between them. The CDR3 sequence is CASSVSETQYF. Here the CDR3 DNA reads TGTGCCAGCAGTGTTTCGGAGACCCAGTACTTC.

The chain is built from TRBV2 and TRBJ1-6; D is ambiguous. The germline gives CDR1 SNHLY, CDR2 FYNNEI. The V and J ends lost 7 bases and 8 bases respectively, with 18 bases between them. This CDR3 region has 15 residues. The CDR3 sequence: CASNVDYLRDSPLHF. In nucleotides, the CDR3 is TGTGCCAGCAATGTCGATTATTTAAGGGATTCACCCCTCCACTTT.

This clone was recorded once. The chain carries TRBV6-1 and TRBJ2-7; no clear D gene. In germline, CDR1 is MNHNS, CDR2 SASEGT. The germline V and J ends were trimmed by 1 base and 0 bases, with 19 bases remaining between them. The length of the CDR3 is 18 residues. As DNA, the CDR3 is TGTGCCAGCAGTGAAGGACTGAATAGGGTGATAAGCTCCTACGAGCAGTACTTC. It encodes CASSEGLNRVISSYEQYF.

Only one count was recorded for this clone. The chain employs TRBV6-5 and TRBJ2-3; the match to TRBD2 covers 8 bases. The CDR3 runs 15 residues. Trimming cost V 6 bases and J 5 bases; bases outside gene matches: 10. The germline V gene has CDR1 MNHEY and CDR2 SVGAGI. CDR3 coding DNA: TGTGCCAGCAGCAACGGGGGACTAGGTAAAGATACGCAGTATTTT. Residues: CASSNGGLGKDTQYF.

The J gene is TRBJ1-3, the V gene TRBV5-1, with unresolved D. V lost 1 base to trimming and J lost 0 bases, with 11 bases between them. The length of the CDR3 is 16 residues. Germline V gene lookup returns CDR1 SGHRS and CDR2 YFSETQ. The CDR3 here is CASSLMGMSSGNTIYF. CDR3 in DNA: TGCGCCAGCAGCTTGATGGGCATGAGCTCTGGAAACACCATATATTTT.

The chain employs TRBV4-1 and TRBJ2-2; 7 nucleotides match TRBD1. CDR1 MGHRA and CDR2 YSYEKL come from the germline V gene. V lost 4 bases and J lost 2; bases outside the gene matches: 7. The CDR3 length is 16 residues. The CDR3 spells CASSLRDRANTGELFF. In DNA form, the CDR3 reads TGCGCCAGCAGCCTACGGGACAGAGCCAACACCGGGGAGCTGTTTTTT.

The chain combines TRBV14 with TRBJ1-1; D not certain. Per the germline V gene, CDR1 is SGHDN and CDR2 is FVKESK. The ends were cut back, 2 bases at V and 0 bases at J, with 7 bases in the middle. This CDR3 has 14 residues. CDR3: CASSQQSMNTEAFF. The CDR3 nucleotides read TGTGCCAGCAGCCAACAGAGTATGAACACTGAAGCTTTCTTT.

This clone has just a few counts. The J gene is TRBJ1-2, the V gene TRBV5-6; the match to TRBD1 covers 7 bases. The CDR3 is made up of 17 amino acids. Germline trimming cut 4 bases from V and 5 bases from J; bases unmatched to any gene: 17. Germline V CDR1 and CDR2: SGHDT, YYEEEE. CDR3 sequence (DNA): TGTGCCAGCAGCGCAGCAGGGGGTCGAGTGTCCGTGTATGGCTACACCTTC. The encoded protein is CASSAAGGRVSVYGYTF. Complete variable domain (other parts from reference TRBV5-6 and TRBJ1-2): DAGVTQSPTHLIKTRGQQVTLRCSPKSGHDTVSWYQQALGQGPQFIFQYYEEEERQRGNFPDRFSGHQFPNYSSELNVNALLLGDSALYLCASSAAGGRVSVYGYTFGSGTRLTVV.

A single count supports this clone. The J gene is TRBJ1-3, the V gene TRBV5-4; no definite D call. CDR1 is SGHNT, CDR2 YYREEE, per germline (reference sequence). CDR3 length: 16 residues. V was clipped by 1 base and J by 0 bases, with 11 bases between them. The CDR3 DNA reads TGTGCCAGCAGCTTGTCCTTGGGCAGCTCTGGAAACACCATATATTTT. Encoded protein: CASSLSLGSSGNTIYF. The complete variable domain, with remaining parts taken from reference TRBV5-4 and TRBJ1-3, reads ETGVTQSPTHLIKTRGQQVTLRCSSQSGHNTVSWYQQALGQGPQFIFQYYREEENGRGNFPPRFSGLQFPNYSSELNVNALELDDSALYLCASSLSLGSSGNTIYFGEGSWLTVV.

The DNA of the CDR3 is TGTGCCGCGGACAGCCAAAATCAGCCCCAGCATTTT. It translates to CAADSQNQPQHF. This chain links TRBV30 with TRBJ1-5; the D gene is possibly TRBD1 (6 bases). The germline CDR1 and CDR2 sequences are GTSNPN and SVGIG (reference sequence). Trimming removed 8 bases from V and 4 bases from J, with 12 bases in between. The CDR3 is 12 amino acids.

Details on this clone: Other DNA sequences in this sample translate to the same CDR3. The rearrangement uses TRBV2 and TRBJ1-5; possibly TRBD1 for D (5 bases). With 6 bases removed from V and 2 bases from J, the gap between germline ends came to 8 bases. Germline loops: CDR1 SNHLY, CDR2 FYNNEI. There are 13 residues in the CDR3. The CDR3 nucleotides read TGTGCCAGCAGACGGGACGGCAATCAGCCCCAGCATTTT. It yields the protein CASRRDGNQPQHF.

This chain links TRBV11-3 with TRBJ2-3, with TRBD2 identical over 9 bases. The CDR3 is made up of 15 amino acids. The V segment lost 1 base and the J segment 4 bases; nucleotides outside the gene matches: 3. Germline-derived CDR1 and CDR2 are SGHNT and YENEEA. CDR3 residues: CASSLGGLAPDTQYF. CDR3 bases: TGTGCCAGCAGCTTAGGGGGACTAGCCCCAGATACGCAGTATTTT.

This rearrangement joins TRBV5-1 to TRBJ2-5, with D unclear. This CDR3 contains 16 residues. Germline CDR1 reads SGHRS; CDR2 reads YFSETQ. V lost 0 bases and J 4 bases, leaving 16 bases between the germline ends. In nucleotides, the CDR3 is TGCGCCAGCAGCTTGGAGGCACCACCTAGGGCAGAGACCCAGTACTTC. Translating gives CASSLEAPPRAETQYF.

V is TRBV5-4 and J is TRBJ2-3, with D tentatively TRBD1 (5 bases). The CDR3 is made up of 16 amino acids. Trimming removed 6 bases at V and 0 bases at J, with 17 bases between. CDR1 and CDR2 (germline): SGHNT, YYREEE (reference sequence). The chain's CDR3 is CASTPRSRESTDTQYF. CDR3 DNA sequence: TGTGCCAGCACCCCAAGGAGCAGGGAAAGCACAGATACGCAGTATTTT. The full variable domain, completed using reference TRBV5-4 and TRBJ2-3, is ETGVTQSPTHLIKTRGQQVTLRCSSQSGHNTVSWYQQALGQGPQFIFQYYREEENGRGNFPPRFSGLQFPNYSSELNVNALELDDSALYLCASTPRSRESTDTQYFGPGTRLTVL.

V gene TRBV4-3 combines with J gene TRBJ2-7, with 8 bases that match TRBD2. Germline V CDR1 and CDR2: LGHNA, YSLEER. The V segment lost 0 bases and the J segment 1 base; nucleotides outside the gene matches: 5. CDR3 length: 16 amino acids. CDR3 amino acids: CASSQDLLADSYEQYF. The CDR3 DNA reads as TGCGCCAGCAGCCAAGATTTACTAGCGGATTCCTACGAGCAGTACTTC.

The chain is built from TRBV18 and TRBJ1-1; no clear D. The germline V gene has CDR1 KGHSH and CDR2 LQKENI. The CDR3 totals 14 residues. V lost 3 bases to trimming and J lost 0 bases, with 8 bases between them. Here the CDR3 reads CASSPLHLNTEAFF. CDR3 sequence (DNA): TGTGCCAGCTCACCTTTACATCTGAACACTGAAGCTTTCTTT.

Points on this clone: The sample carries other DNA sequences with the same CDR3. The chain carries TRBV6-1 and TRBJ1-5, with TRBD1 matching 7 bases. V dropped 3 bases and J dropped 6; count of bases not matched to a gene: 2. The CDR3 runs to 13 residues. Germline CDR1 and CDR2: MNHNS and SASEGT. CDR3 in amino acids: CASSDQGGQPQHF. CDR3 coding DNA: TGTGCCAGCAGTGACCAGGGGGGTCAGCCCCAGCATTTT.

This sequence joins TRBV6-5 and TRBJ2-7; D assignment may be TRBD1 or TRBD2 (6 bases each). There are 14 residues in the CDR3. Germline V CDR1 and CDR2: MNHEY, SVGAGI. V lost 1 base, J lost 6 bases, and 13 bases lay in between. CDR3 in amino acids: CASSYFQQGGEQYF. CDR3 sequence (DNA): TGTGCCAGCAGTTACTTTCAACAGGGAGGCGAGCAGTACTTC.

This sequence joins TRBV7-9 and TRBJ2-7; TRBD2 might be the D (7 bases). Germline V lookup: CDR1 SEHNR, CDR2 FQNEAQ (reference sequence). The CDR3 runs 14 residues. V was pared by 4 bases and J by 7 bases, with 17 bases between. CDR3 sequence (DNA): TGTGCCAGCAGCTCATACGGGGGGCAAAGGGAGCAGTACTTC. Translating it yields CASSSYGGQREQYF.

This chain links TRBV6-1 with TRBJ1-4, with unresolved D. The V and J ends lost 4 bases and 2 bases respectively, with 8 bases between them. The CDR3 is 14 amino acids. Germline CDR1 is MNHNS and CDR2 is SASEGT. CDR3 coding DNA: TGTGCCAGCAGTGCCGTCAGCACTAATGAAAAACTGTTTTTT. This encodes CASSAVSTNEKLFF.